Sequencing of this T cell receptor beta chain was carried out in a study of T cells expressing NK-cell markers. Study at large: Among eight sequenced donors, seven carried HCMV seropositivity while one was seronegative.

Turning to this clonotype: What it binds is not known.

The V gene's germline CDR1 is SGDLS and CDR2 YYNGEE. This CDR3 region has 15 residues. TCRdb re-called the 5' RACE reads; one entry per CDR3 protein, DNA not given. The sample includes 400,000 to 500,000 distinct CDR3 sequences. Findings and limits, study-wide: The study found dominant NKG2C+ clonotypes at about 1.0-8% of CD8+ T cells in six donors.

The sample comprised blood T cells: a sorted CD56 or NKG2C T cell subset, CD4+ or CD8+ T cells, or bulk PBMC T cells (not recorded which). V usage is TRBV9 and J usage is TRBJ2-7. This clonotype was obtained from a woman between 18 and 70 years old in good health. CDR3 in amino acids: CASSVAVGRSYEQYF.